Detailed here is one T cell receptor beta chain. As originally analysed: Amplification from reference gene primers served as the basis for estimated nucleated cell counts. Assay used: immunoSEQ multiplex PCR; TCRdb lists only in-frame clones, some missing. The V and J calls and the clone size are those of that table, but D and trimming were determined from the DNA. The sample yields some 350,000 clones, around 87% seen once. This sample is drawn from a study of blood T cell repertoires in COVID-19. Study-level information: T cells, B-cell-depleted T cells, or PBMCs supplied cDNA or gDNA.

Participants, roughly 18 to 89 years old, spanned 25 or so US areas. Cohort 3 recovery required two negative PCRs, clearance, or symptom resolution. The CDR3 contains 12 residues. Germline values: CDR1 SEHNR, CDR2 FQNEAQ (reference sequence). V was clipped by 0 bases and J by 13 bases, with 12 bases between them. The sequenced sample consisted of PBMCs or T cells enriched from blood (not recorded which). The clonotype comes from a woman in her 30s who had recovered from COVID-19. V and J are TRBV7-9 and TRBJ2-5, with TRBD2 as a possible D gene (5 bases). DNA for the CDR3: TGTGCCAGCAGCTTAGCAGGTCGGGGAACGTACTTC. It is translated as CASSLAGRGTYF. Full variable domain (rest looked up from reference TRBV7-9 and TRBJ2-5): DTGVSQNPRHKITKRGQNVTFRCDPISEHNRLYWYRQTLGQGPEFLTYFQNEAQLEKSRLLSDRFSAERPKGSFSTLEIQRTEQGDSAMYLCASSLAGRGTYFGPGTRLLVL.